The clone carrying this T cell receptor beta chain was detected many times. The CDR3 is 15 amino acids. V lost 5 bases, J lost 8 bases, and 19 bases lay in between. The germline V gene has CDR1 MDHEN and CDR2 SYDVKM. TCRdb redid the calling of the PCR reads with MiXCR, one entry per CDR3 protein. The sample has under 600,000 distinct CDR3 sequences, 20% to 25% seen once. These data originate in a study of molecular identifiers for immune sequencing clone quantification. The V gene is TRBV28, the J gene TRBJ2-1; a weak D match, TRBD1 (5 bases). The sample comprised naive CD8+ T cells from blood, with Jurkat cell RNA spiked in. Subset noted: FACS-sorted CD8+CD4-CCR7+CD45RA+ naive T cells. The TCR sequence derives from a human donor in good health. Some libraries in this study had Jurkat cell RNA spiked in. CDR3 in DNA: TGTGCCAGCAGTATCTCAGCAGGGATGGGCGATGAGCAGTTCTTC. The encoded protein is CASSISAGMGDEQFF.